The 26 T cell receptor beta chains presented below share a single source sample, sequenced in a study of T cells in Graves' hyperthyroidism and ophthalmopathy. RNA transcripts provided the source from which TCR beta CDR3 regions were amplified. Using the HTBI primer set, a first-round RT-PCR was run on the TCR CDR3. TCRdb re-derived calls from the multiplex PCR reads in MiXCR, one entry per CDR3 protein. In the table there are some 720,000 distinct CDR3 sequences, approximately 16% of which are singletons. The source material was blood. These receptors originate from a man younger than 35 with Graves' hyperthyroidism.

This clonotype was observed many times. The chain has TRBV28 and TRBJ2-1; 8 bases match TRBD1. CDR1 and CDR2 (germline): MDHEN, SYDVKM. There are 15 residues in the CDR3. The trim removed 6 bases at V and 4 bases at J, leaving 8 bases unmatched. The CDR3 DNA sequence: TGTGCCAGCAGGACGCGACAGGGGAAGTACAATGAGCAGTTCTTC. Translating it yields CASRTRQGKYNEQFF. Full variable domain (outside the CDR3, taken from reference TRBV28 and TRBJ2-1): DVKVTQSSRYLVKRTGEKVFLECVQDMDHENMFWYRQDPGLGLRLIYFSYDVKMKEKGDIPEGYSVSREKKERFSLILESASTNQTSMYLCASRTRQGKYNEQFFGPGTRLTVL.

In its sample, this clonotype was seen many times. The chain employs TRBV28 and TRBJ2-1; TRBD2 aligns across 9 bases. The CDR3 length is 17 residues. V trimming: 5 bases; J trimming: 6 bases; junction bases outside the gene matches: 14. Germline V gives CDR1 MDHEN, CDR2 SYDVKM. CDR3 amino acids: CASSPPPAGGPTNEQFF. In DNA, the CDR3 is TGTGCCAGCAGTCCCCCTCCAGCGGGAGGCCCCACCAATGAGCAGTTCTTC. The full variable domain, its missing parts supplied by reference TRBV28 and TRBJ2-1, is DVKVTQSSRYLVKRTGEKVFLECVQDMDHENMFWYRQDPGLGLRLIYFSYDVKMKEKGDIPEGYSVSREKKERFSLILESASTNQTSMYLCASSPPPAGGPTNEQFFGPGTRLTVL.

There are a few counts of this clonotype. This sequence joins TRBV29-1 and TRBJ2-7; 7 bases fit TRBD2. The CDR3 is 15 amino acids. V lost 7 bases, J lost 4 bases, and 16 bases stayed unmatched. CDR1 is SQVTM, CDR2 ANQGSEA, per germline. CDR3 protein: CSARHGGSAFYEQYF. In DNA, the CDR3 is TGCAGCGCCCGTCACGGCGGGAGTGCCTTTTACGAGCAGTACTTC.

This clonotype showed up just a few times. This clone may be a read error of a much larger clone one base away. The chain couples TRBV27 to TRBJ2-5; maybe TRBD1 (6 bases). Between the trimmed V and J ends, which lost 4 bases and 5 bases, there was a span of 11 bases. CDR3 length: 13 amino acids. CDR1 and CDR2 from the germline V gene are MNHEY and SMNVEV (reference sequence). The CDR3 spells CASSSRRGETQYF. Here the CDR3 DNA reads TGTGCCAGCAGTTCCCGAAGGGGGGAGACCCAGTACTTC.

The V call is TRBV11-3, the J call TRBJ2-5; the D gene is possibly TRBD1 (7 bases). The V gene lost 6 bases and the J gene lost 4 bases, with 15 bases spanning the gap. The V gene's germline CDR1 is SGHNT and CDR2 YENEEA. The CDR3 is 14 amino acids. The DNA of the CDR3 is TGTGCCAGCAGTCCAGGGGGGAGTGGAGAGACCCAGTACTTC. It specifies CASSPGGSGETQYF. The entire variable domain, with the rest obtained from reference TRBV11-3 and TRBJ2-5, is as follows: EAGVVQSPRYKIIEKKQPVAFWCNPISGHNTLYWYLQNLGQGPELLIRYENEEAVDDSQLPKDRFSAERLKGVDSTLKIQPAELGDSAVYLCASSPGGSGETQYFGPGTRLLVL.

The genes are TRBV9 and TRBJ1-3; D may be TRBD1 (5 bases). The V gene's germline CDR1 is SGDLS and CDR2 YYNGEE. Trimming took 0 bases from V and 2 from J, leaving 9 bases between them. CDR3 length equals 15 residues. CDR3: CASSVDGGTGNTIYF. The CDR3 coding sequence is TGTGCCAGCAGCGTAGATGGGGGAACTGGAAACACCATATATTTT.

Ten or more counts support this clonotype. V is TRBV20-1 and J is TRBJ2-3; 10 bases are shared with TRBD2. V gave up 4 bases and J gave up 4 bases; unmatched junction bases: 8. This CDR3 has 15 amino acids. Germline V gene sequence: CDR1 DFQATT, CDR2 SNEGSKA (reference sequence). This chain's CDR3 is CSAILAGDEADTQYF. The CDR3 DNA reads TGCAGTGCTATCCTAGCGGGAGACGAGGCAGATACGCAGTATTTT.

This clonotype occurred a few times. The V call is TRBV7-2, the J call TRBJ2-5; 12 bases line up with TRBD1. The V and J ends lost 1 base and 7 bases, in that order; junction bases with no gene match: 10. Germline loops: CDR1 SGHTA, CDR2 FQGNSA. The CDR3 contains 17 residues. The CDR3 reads CASSLGGGTGGAGTQYF. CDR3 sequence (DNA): TGTGCCAGCAGCTTAGGGGGCGGGACAGGGGGCGCGGGGACCCAGTACTTC.

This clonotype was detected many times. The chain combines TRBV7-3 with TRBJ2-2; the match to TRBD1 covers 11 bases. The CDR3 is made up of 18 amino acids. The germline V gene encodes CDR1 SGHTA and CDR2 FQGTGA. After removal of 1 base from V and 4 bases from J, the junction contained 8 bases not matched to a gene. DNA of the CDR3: TGTGCCAGCAGCTTAAGCCCCAGGACAGGGGGCGTCACCGGGGAGCTGTTTTTT. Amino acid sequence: CASSLSPRTGGVTGELFF. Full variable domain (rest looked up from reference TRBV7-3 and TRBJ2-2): GAGVSQTPSNKVTEKGKYVELRCDPISGHTALYWYRQSLGQGPEFLIYFQGTGAADDSGLPNDRFFAVRPEGSVSTLKIQRTERGDSAVYLCASSLSPRTGGVTGELFFGEGSRLTVL.

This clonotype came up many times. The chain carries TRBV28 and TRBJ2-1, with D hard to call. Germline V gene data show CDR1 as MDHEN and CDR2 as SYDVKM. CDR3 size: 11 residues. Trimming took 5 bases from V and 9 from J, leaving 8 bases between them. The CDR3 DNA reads TGTGCCAGCAGTAGCGCCCCTGAGCAGTTCTTC. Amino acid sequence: CASSSAPEQFF. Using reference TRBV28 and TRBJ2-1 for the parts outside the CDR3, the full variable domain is DVKVTQSSRYLVKRTGEKVFLECVQDMDHENMFWYRQDPGLGLRLIYFSYDVKMKEKGDIPEGYSVSREKKERFSLILESASTNQTSMYLCASSSAPEQFFGPGTRLTVL.

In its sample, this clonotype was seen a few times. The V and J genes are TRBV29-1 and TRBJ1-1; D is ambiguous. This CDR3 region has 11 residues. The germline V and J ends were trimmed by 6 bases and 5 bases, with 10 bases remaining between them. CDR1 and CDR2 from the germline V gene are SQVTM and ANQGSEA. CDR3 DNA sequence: TGCAGCGTACCTATTGGAACTGAAGCTTTCTTT. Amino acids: CSVPIGTEAFF.

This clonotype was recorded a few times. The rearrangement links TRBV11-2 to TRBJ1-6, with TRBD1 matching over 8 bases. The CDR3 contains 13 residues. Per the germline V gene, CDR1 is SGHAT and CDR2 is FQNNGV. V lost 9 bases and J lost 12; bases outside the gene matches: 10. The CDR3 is CASMGQAAEPLHF. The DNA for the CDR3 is TGTGCCAGTATGGGACAGGCGGCGGAACCCCTCCACTTT.

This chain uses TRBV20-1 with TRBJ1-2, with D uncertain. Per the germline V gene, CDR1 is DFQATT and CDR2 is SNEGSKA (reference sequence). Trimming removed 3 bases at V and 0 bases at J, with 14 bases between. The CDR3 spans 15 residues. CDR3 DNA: TGCAGTGCTAGCGTAACCACGGAAGCTAACTATGGCTACACCTTC. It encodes CSASVTTEANYGYTF.

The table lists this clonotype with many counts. As DNA, the CDR3 is TGTGCCAGCAAGGTGGGACAGAACACTGAAGCTTTCTTT. Residues: CASKVGQNTEAFF. V gene TRBV2 combines with J gene TRBJ1-1, with D possibly matching TRBD1 (6 bases). V lost 7 bases and J lost 1, with 10 bases in between. This CDR3 has 13 residues. The germline CDR1 and CDR2 sequences are SNHLY and FYNNEI.

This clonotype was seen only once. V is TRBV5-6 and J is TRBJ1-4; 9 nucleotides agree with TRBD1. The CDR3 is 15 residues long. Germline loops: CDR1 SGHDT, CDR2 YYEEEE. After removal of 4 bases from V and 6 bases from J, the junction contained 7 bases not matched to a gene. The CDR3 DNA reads TGTGCCAGCAGCGAATACAGGGGGCAGGATGAAAAACTGTTTTTT. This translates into CASSEYRGQDEKLFF.

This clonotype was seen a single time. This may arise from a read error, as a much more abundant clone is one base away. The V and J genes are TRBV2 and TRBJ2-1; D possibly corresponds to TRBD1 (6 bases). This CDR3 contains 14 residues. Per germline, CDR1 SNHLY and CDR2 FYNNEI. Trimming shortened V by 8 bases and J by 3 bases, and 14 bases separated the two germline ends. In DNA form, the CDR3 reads TGTGCCAGCGGGGTACAGGGTAGCTACAATGAGCAGTTCTTC. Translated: CASGVQGSYNEQFF.

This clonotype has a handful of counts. The CDR3 DNA is TGTGCCAGCAGCGGGTGGAGTGGAGGAGCCAAAAACATTCAGTACTTC. As protein: CASSGWSGGAKNIQYF. The J gene is TRBJ2-4, the V gene TRBV7-9; weak D call: TRBD2 (5 bases). This CDR3 has 16 amino acids. The V and J ends lost 5 bases and 0 bases respectively, with 14 bases between them. The germline V gene encodes CDR1 SEHNR and CDR2 FQNEAQ (reference sequence). The full variable domain, rest sourced from reference TRBV7-9 and TRBJ2-4, is DTGVSQNPRHKITKRGQNVTFRCDPISEHNRLYWYRQTLGQGPEFLTYFQNEAQLEKSRLLSDRFSAERPKGSFSTLEIQRTEQGDSAMYLCASSGWSGGAKNIQYFGAGTRLSVL.

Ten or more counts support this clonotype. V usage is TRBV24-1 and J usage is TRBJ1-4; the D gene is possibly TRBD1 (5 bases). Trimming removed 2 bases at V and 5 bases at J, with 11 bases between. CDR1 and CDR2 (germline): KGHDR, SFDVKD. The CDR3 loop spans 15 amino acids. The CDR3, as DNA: TGTGCCACCAGTGATTCCCCAGGGAGGAATGAAAAACTGTTTTTT. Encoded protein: CATSDSPGRNEKLFF.

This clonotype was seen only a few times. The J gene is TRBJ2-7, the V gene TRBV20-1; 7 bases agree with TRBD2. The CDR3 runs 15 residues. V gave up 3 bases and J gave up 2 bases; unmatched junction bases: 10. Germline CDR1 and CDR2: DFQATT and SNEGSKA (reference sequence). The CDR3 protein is CSARGRGGWTYEQYF. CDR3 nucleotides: TGCAGTGCTAGGGGGAGGGGCGGTTGGACCTACGAGCAGTACTTC.

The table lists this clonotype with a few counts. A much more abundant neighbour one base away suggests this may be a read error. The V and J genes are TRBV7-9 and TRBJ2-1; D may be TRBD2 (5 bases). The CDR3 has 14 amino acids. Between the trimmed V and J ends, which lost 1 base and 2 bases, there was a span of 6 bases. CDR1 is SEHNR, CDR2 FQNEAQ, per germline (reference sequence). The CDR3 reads CASSLERTYNEQFF. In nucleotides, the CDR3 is TGTGCCAGCAGCTTAGAGCGGACCTACAATGAGCAGTTCTTC. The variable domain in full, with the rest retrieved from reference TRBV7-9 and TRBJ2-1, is DTGVSQNPRHKITKRGQNVTFRCDPISEHNRLYWYRQTLGQGPEFLTYFQNEAQLEKSRLLSDRFSAERPKGSFSTLEIQRTEQGDSAMYLCASSLERTYNEQFFGPGTRLTVL.

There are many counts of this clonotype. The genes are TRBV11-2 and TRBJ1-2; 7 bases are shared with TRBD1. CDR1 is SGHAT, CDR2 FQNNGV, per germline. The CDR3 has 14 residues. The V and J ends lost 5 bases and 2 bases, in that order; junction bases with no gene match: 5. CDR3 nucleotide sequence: TGTGCCAGCAGCCGGTTGGGACAGAACTATGGCTACACCTTC. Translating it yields CASSRLGQNYGYTF.

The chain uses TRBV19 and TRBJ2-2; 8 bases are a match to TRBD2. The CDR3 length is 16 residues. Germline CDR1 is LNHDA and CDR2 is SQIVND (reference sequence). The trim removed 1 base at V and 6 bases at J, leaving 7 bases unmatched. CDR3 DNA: TGTGCCAGTAGTATAGCCGCTAGCGGGCAGCCCGGGGAGCTGTTTTTT. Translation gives CASSIAASGQPGELFF.

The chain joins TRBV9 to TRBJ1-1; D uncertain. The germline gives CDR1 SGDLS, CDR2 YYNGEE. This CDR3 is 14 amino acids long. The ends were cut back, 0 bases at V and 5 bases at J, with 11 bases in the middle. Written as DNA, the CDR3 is TGTGCCAGCAGCGTAGATGCTGCCAGAACTGAAGCTTTCTTT. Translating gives CASSVDAARTEAFF.

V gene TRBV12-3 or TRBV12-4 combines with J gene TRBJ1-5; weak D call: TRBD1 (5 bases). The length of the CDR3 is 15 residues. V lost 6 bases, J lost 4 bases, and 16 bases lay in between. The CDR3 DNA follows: TGTGCCAGCAGATTATCTGGGGCTTCTAATCAGCCCCAGCATTTT. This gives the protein CASRLSGASNQPQHF.

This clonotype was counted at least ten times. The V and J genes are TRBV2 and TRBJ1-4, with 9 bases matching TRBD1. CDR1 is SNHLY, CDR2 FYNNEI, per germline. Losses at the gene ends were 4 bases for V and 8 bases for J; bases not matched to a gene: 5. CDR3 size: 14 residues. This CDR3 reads CASSGAGTGEKLFF. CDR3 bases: TGTGCCAGCAGTGGAGCCGGGACAGGGGAAAAACTGTTTTTT.

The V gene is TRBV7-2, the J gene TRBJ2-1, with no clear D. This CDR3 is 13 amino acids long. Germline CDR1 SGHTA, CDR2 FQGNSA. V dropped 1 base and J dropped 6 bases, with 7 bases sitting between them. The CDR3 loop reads CASSLDLLNEQFF. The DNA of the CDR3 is TGTGCCAGCAGCTTAGATCTACTCAATGAGCAGTTCTTC.